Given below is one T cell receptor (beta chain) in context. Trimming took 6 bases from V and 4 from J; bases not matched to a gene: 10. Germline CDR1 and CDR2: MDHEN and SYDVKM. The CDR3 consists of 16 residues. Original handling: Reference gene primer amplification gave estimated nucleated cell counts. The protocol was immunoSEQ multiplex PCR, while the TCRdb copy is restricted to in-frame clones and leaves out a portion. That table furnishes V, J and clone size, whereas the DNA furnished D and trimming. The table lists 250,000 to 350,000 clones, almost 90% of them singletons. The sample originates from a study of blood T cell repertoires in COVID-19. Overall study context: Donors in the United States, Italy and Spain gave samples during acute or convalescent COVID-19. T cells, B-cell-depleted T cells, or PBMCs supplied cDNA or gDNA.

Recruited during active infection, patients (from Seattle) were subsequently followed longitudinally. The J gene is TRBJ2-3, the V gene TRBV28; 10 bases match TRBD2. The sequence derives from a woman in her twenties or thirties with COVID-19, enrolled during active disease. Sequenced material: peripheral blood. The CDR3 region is CASSQGGLAGADTQYF. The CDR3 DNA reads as TGTGCCAGCAGCCAAGGAGGCCTAGCGGGAGCAGATACGCAGTATTTT.